These 32 T cell receptor beta chains were sequenced from one sample in a study of vaccination and CD4 T cells after COVID-19. Indicated treatment: approximately nine-day PBMC culture with coronavirus spike peptide pools or control peptides (ViraFEST assay). CD4+ T cells that came from the unexposed donor were collected before the COVID-19 pandemic (2011-2018). The Oncomine TCR Beta short-read assay was what sequenced the DNA obtained from cultured CD4+ T cells. Genomic DNA extraction was carried out from cultured CD4+ T cells. TCRdb reanalysed the PCR reads using MiXCR and keeps one entry per CDR3 protein. The sample carries roughly 9,800 distinct CDR3 sequences, roughly 34% recorded once. These receptors are not linked to any known antigen. Sample: CD4+ T cells from blood, cultured in vitro. The receptors stem from a human donor in good health.

This chain joins TRBV19 and TRBJ1-2, with D uncertain. Germline lookup yields CDR1 LNHDA and CDR2 SQIVND (reference sequence). The V gene lost 5 bases and the J gene lost 4 bases, with 14 bases spanning the gap. The CDR3 is made up of 14 amino acids. As DNA, the CDR3 is TGTGCCAGTAGTCCCCGGGGTTCGGGCTATGGCTACACCTTC. Residues: CASSPRGSGYGYTF.

The chain joins TRBV5-1 to TRBJ2-7; unclear D gene. V was pared by 1 base and J by 3 bases, with 11 bases between. There are 14 residues in the CDR3. Germline values: CDR1 SGHRS, CDR2 YFSETQ. The CDR3 DNA reads TGCGCCAGCAGCTTGTCGAACAGAAACTACGAGCAGTACTTC. Protein product: CASSLSNRNYEQYF.

This clonotype appeared a few times. This chain uses TRBV6-5 with TRBJ2-1; D ambiguous. This CDR3 region has 15 residues. Trimming took 4 bases from V and 6 from J, leaving 16 bases between them. Germline-derived CDR1 and CDR2 are MNHEY and SVGAGI. This CDR3 reads CASSSTSELTNEQFF. The CDR3 DNA reads TGTGCCAGCAGTTCGACATCCGAGTTGACCAATGAGCAGTTCTTC.

The chain employs TRBV24-1 and TRBJ1-5; 8 bases fit TRBD1. Trimming removed 4 bases from V and 0 bases from J; junction bases left unmatched: 4. CDR3 length equals 16 residues. Germline V gives CDR1 KGHDR, CDR2 SFDVKD. The CDR3 sequence: CATSDRRGPSNQPQHF. CDR3 sequence (DNA): TGTGCCACCAGTGACCGCAGGGGGCCTAGCAATCAGCCCCAGCATTTT.

The chain employs TRBV7-9 and TRBJ1-1, with TRBD1 as a possible D gene (6 bases). Germline loops: CDR1 SEHNR, CDR2 FQNEAQ (reference sequence). The CDR3 has 11 residues. V was cut by 7 bases and J by 6 bases, with 9 bases left in between. The CDR3 region has the DNA TGTGCCAGCAACAGGGCATCTGAAGCTTTCTTT. Its translation is CASNRASEAFF. The complete variable domain, with remaining parts taken from reference TRBV7-9 and TRBJ1-1, reads DTGVSQNPRHKITKRGQNVTFRCDPISEHNRLYWYRQTLGQGPEFLTYFQNEAQLEKSRLLSDRFSAERPKGSFSTLEIQRTEQGDSAMYLCASNRASEAFFGQGTRLTVV.

The genes are TRBV28 and TRBJ1-6; the match to TRBD1 covers 7 bases. Germline CDR1 MDHEN, CDR2 SYDVKM. CDR3 length: 13 amino acids. The CDR3 spells CAGAGQGDSPLHF. The CDR3 nucleotides read TGTGCGGGAGCAGGTCAGGGGGATTCACCCCTCCACTTT. The full variable domain, completed using reference TRBV28 and TRBJ1-6, is DVKVTQSSRYLVKRTGEKVFLECVQDMDHENMFWYRQDPGLGLRLIYFSYDVKMKEKGDIPEGYSVSREKKERFSLILESASTNQTSMYLCAGAGQGDSPLHFGNGTRLTVT.

This clonotype was seen more than once but under ten times. V is TRBV29-1 and J is TRBJ1-3, with 7 positions matching TRBD1. Germline V gene data show CDR1 as SQVTM and CDR2 as ANQGSEA. V shed 5 bases and J 1 base; nucleotides not matched to a gene: 2. This CDR3 contains 13 residues. For the CDR3, the DNA is TGCAGCGTTACAGGGGCTTCTGGAAACACCATATATTTT. This encodes CSVTGASGNTIYF.

Sample share makes this clonotype medium-sized (0.01 to 0.1%). This chain joins TRBV20-1 and TRBJ1-3; D is unresolved. The V end was cut by 3 bases, the J end by 0 bases, with 9 bases between. CDR1 is DFQATT and CDR2 is SNEGSKA in the germline V gene (reference sequence). CDR3 size: 14 residues. The CDR3 nucleotides read TGCAGTGCTAGTGACGGGGACTCTGGAAACACCATATATTTT. Amino acids: CSASDGDSGNTIYF.

This clonotype was seen a few times. The V call is TRBV28, the J call TRBJ1-5; D unresolved. V shed 6 bases and J shed 3 bases, with 21 bases lying between them. The CDR3 contains 17 residues. Germline CDR1 and CDR2: MDHEN and SYDVKM. In nucleotides, the CDR3 is TGTGCCAGCAGCTTCCCCGTTGTCTCCCCAATCAATCAGCCCCAGCATTTT. Amino acid sequence: CASSFPVVSPINQPQHF.

This clonotype showed up just a few times. The chain is built from TRBV20-1 and TRBJ1-1; a possible D gene is TRBD1 (5 bases). There are 13 residues in the CDR3. CDR1 is DFQATT and CDR2 is SNEGSKA in the germline V gene (reference sequence). Trimming pared 6 bases from V and 4 bases from J, leaving 15 bases between. CDR3 loop: CSAPGGVATEAFF. CDR3 DNA: TGCAGTGCCCCCGGAGGGGTGGCCACTGAAGCTTTCTTT.

This clonotype was observed a few times. V gene TRBV28 combines with J gene TRBJ2-7; D remains unclear. The V and J ends lost 6 bases and 2 bases respectively, with 14 bases between them. The length of the CDR3 is 14 residues. CDR1 MDHEN and CDR2 SYDVKM come from the germline V gene. Here the CDR3 DNA reads TGTGCCAGCAGCCGCCCTTCAACAGCCTACGAGCAGTACTTC. This encodes CASSRPSTAYEQYF.

This clonotype was seen only a few times. This rearrangement joins TRBV27 to TRBJ2-2, with TRBD1 matching over 7 bases. V gave up 5 bases and J gave up 6 bases; unmatched junction bases: 3. Per germline, CDR1 MNHEY and CDR2 SMNVEV (reference sequence). The length of the CDR3 is 13 residues. The CDR3 loop is CASSRQGPGELFF. The CDR3 DNA reads TGTGCCAGCAGTAGACAGGGCCCCGGGGAGCTGTTTTTT.

This clonotype has more than one count but fewer than ten. The chain recombines TRBV6-1 with TRBJ1-1, with 10 bases fitting TRBD1. V was clipped by 6 bases and J by 3 bases; unmatched bases: 4. In germline, CDR1 is MNHNS, CDR2 SASEGT. This CDR3 comprises 14 residues. The CDR3 bases are TGTGCCAGCAGGCGGGGACAGGGGTACACTGAAGCTTTCTTT. Its protein product is CASRRGQGYTEAFF.

This clonotype occurred a few times. The chain recombines TRBV2 with TRBJ2-7; perhaps TRBD1 as D (5 bases). The V end was cut by 8 bases, the J end by 3 bases, with 11 bases between. This CDR3 contains 12 residues. Germline V gene data show CDR1 as SNHLY and CDR2 as FYNNEI. The CDR3 bases are TGTGCCAGCGACAGCGAATTCTACGAGCAGTACTTC. Protein product: CASDSEFYEQYF.

The chain couples TRBV20-1 to TRBJ2-5; D uncertain. This CDR3 has 14 amino acids. The germline V gene encodes CDR1 DFQATT and CDR2 SNEGSKA (reference sequence). V gave up 6 bases and J gave up 2 bases, with 16 bases separating them. The CDR3 region is CSAITRPEQETQYF. The CDR3 DNA reads TGCAGTGCAATCACCCGACCTGAGCAAGAGACCCAGTACTTC.

V and J are TRBV27 and TRBJ2-7, with 7 bases fitting TRBD2. The length of the CDR3 is 15 residues. In germline, CDR1 is MNHEY, CDR2 SMNVEV (reference sequence). The trim removed 6 bases at V and 0 bases at J, leaving 8 bases unmatched. The CDR3 reads CASSRSSGASYEQYF. The CDR3 DNA reads TGTGCCAGCAGCCGGAGCAGCGGGGCCTCCTACGAGCAGTACTTC.

The V gene is TRBV20-1, the J gene TRBJ2-7; D is unresolved. With 2 bases removed from V and 2 bases from J, the gap between germline ends came to 13 bases. The CDR3 is 14 amino acids. The germline V gene encodes CDR1 DFQATT and CDR2 SNEGSKA (reference sequence). This CDR3 reads CSARKADVPYEQYF. CDR3 coding DNA: TGCAGTGCTAGAAAAGCAGACGTGCCCTACGAGCAGTACTTC.

By sample share, this clonotype is medium-sized. The chain is built from TRBV21-1 and TRBJ1-2; TRBD1, the table's D call, lacks a check against the DNA. TRBV21-1 is a listed pseudogene. CDR3 length: 11 amino acids. The CDR3 loop reads CARPNREGYTF. The CDR3 nucleotides read TGTGCCAGGCCCAACAGGGAGGGCTACACCTTC.

The chain carries TRBV7-2 and TRBJ2-2, with a tentative D call TRBD2 (5 bases). The CDR3 totals 13 residues. Germline V CDR1 and CDR2: SGHTA, FQGNSA. Trimming removed 5 bases from V and 6 bases from J, with 10 bases in between. The CDR3 region has the DNA TGTGCCAGCAGCCGCCGGCGGGCCGGGGAGCTGTTTTTT. Its protein product is CASSRRRAGELFF. Full variable domain (remainder filled in from reference TRBV7-2 and TRBJ2-2): GAGVSQSPSNKVTEKGKDVELRCDPISGHTALYWYRQSLGQGLEFLIYFQGNSAPDKSGLPSDRFSAERTGGSVSTLTIQRTQQEDSAVYLCASSRRRAGELFFGEGSRLTVL.

The CDR3: CASSLGQSTDTQYF. The CDR3 coding sequence is TGTGCCAGCAGCCTGGGACAGTCCACAGATACGCAGTATTTT. The V and J genes are TRBV6-1 and TRBJ2-3; 7 bases map to TRBD1. The germline V gene encodes CDR1 MNHNS and CDR2 SASEGT. This CDR3 is 14 amino acids long. The trim removed 6 bases at V and 2 bases at J, leaving 5 bases unmatched.

V and J are TRBV19 and TRBJ1-1, with D possibly TRBD1 on 5 matching bases. Germline lookup yields CDR1 LNHDA and CDR2 SQIVND (reference sequence). V was pared by 3 bases and J by 4 bases, with 12 bases between. This CDR3 contains 14 residues. CDR3 nucleotide sequence: TGTGCCAGTAGTATGAGGGGATCGAGCACTGAAGCTTTCTTT. This gives the protein CASSMRGSSTEAFF.

The chain carries TRBV19 and TRBJ1-3, with D possibly being TRBD1 (6 bases). The CDR3 is 14 residues long. The V gene's germline CDR1 is LNHDA and CDR2 SQIVND (reference sequence). The V end lost 6 bases, the J end lost 3 bases, and 12 bases lay between the germline ends. In DNA, the CDR3 is TGTGCCAGTAGGCCACAGGGCGGTGGAAACACCATATATTTT. Translation gives CASRPQGGGNTIYF.

This clonotype came up a few times. This chain joins TRBV15 and TRBJ2-7; possibly TRBD1 or TRBD2 for D (5 bases each). Trimming removed 5 bases from V and 4 bases from J, with 18 bases in between. Germline V gene sequence: CDR1 LNHNV, CDR2 YYDKDF (reference sequence). This CDR3 comprises 15 residues. The CDR3, as DNA: TGTGCCACCAGCCCACTTGGGGGTGCCCTTTACGAGCAGTACTTC. Its protein product is CATSPLGGALYEQYF.

This clonotype was counted only a few times. The V call is TRBV7-2, the J call TRBJ2-7, with 7 positions matching TRBD2. There are 18 residues in the CDR3. Germline lookup yields CDR1 SGHTA and CDR2 FQGNSA. V was pared by 2 bases and J by 6 bases, with 19 bases of the junction left unmatched. CDR3 residues: CASSLSRLMGEGIAEQYF. The CDR3 coding sequence is TGTGCCAGCAGCTTATCTCGCCTTATGGGGGAGGGGATAGCCGAGCAGTACTTC. Full variable domain (missing parts from reference TRBV7-2 and TRBJ2-7): GAGVSQSPSNKVTEKGKDVELRCDPISGHTALYWYRQSLGQGLEFLIYFQGNSAPDKSGLPSDRFSAERTGGSVSTLTIQRTQQEDSAVYLCASSLSRLMGEGIAEQYFGPGTRLTVT.

In its sample, this clonotype was seen a few times. This chain links TRBV6-5 with TRBJ1-2, with a tentative D call TRBD1 (6 bases). Per the germline V gene, CDR1 is MNHEY and CDR2 is SVGAGI. The CDR3 runs to 17 residues. V lost 0 bases to trimming and J lost 2 bases, with 16 bases between them. CDR3 sequence reads: CASSYSRFRGENYGYTF. The DNA for the CDR3 is TGTGCCAGCAGTTACTCGAGGTTCAGGGGTGAAAACTATGGCTACACCTTC.

In this sample, this clonotype turned up a few times. The chain has TRBV6-2 or TRBV6-3 and TRBJ2-7; 11 bases are shared with TRBD1. Germline V gene sequence: CDR1 MNHEY, CDR2 SVGEGT. The CDR3 has 12 residues. Trimming cost V 2 bases and J 12 bases; bases outside gene matches: 3. The CDR3 DNA sequence: TGTGCCAGCAGTTACCGAGGGACAGGGGGGTACTTC. Translating it yields CASSYRGTGGYF.

There are a few counts of this clonotype. The rearrangement uses TRBV10-3 and TRBJ1-2, with TRBD1 matching 9 bases. With V trimmed by 2 bases and J by 4 bases, 5 bases remained unmatched. Germline V gene sequence: CDR1 ENHRY, CDR2 SYGVKD. This CDR3 spans 15 amino acids. CDR3 in DNA: TGTGCCATCAGTGAGGCGACAGGGGGTGGCTATGGCTACACCTTC. The encoded protein is CAISEATGGGYGYTF.

Only a few counts were recorded for this clonotype. This chain joins TRBV7-3 and TRBJ1-2; maybe TRBD1 (5 bases). This CDR3 is 12 amino acids long. The V end was cut by 5 bases, the J end by 7 bases, with 11 bases between. Looked up from germline, CDR1 is SGHTA and CDR2 is FQGTGA. Here the CDR3 reads CASSKGEGGYTF. CDR3 DNA: TGTGCCAGCAGCAAAGGGGAGGGTGGCTACACCTTC.

Written as DNA, the CDR3 is TGTGCCAGCAGCTTAACGGGAGGTGAGGAGACCCAGTACTTC. The encoded protein is CASSLTGGEETQYF. The chain employs TRBV7-9 and TRBJ2-5; TRBD2 matches 7 bases. The CDR3 is made up of 14 amino acids. Per the germline V gene, CDR1 is SEHNR and CDR2 is FQNEAQ (reference sequence). Trimming removed 2 bases from V and 5 bases from J; junction bases left unmatched: 5.

This clonotype was counted a few times. The rearrangement uses TRBV20-1 and TRBJ2-2; D is perhaps TRBD2 (7 bases). The CDR3 spans 15 residues. The V and J ends lost 3 bases and 2 bases respectively, with 13 bases between them. Germline CDR1 and CDR2: DFQATT and SNEGSKA (reference sequence). CDR3 in amino acids: CSARRTGGNTGELFF. The CDR3 nucleotides are TGCAGTGCTAGGAGGACGGGGGGCAACACCGGGGAGCTGTTTTTT.

Regarding this clonotype: At one boundary the junction diverges from the germline segment, which might be a read error. The V gene is TRBV20-1, the J gene TRBJ1-2, with 8 bases lining up with TRBD1. The CDR3 spans 15 residues. Per germline, CDR1 DFQATT and CDR2 SNEGSKA (reference sequence). DNA of the CDR3: TGCGGTGCTGCCAGGGGAGACAGGGGCGGCTATGGCTACACCTTC. Residues: CGAARGDRGGYGYTF.

This clonotype was picked up a small number of times. For the CDR3, the DNA is TGTGCCAGCAGCTTAGTTGCACTAGCGGTGGCGGGCACCGGGGAGCTGTTTTTT. It encodes CASSLVALAVAGTGELFF. V gene TRBV7-9 combines with J gene TRBJ2-2, with 8 bases fitting TRBD2. Germline assignment: CDR1 SEHNR and CDR2 FQNEAQ (reference sequence). Trimming took 1 base from V and 4 from J; bases not matched to a gene: 11. This CDR3 contains 18 residues.